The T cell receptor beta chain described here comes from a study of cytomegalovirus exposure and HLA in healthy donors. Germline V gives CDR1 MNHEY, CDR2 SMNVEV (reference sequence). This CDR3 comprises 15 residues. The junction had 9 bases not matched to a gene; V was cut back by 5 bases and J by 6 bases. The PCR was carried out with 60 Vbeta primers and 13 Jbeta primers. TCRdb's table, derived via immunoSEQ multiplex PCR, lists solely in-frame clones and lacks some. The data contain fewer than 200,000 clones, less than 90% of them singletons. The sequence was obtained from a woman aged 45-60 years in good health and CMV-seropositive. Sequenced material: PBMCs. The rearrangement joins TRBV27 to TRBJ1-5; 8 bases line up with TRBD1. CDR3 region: CASSPIGQGGQPQHF. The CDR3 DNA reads TGTGCCAGCAGTCCGATAGGACAGGGAGGTCAGCCCCAGCATTTT.